Below are 13 T cell receptor beta chains sequenced from a single sample in a study of T cells in narcolepsy. The assay was immunoSEQ multiplex PCR, and TCRdb's table has in-frame clones only and misses some. The profile covers tens of thousands of clones, with around 83% appearing a single time and about 0.66% taken by the ten largest. What was sequenced was memory (CD45RA-) CD4+ T cells from blood. The receptors shown here come from a human donor in good health.

The V call is TRBV5-1, the J call TRBJ1-2; 7 nucleotides agree with TRBD1. Germline V CDR1 and CDR2: SGHRS, YFSETQ. This CDR3 spans 13 amino acids. After removal of 2 bases from V and 6 bases from J, the junction contained 4 bases not matched to a gene. The CDR3 nucleotides read TGCGCCAGCAGCTTTCAGGGGGTAAATGGCTACACCTTC. It specifies CASSFQGVNGYTF.

V and J are TRBV14 and TRBJ2-1, with D possibly being TRBD1 (5 bases). CDR3 length: 15 residues. V was pared by 3 bases and J by 2 bases, with 11 bases between. The germline CDR1 and CDR2 sequences are SGHDN and FVKESK. CDR3 protein: CASSQDTYPYNEQFF. The DNA for the CDR3 is TGTGCCAGCAGCCAGGACACATACCCCTACAATGAGCAGTTCTTC.

The J gene is TRBJ1-1, the V gene TRBV5-6, with 8 bases aligning to TRBD1. The CDR3 is made up of 16 amino acids. Germline CDR1 is SGHDT and CDR2 is YYEEEE. V lost 0 bases to trimming and J lost 0 bases; unmatched junction nucleotides: 4. CDR3 sequence (DNA): TGTGCCAGCAGCTTGGGACAGGGGACTTTGAACACTGAAGCTTTCTTT. It encodes CASSLGQGTLNTEAFF.

This clone was picked up a small number of times. The J gene is TRBJ1-4, the V gene TRBV7-2; 7 bases line up with TRBD1. Germline V gene data show CDR1 as SGHTA and CDR2 as FQGNSA. This CDR3 region has 13 residues. V was pared by 4 bases and J by 8 bases, with 4 bases of the junction left unmatched. CDR3 protein: CASSSRDREKLFF. Written as DNA, the CDR3 is TGTGCCAGCAGCTCCCGGGACAGAGAAAAACTGTTTTTT.

This clone came up once. The chain uses TRBV11-2 and TRBJ1-1; D perhaps matches TRBD1 (6 bases). The V gene lost 0 bases and the J gene lost 8 bases, with 16 bases spanning the gap. This CDR3 has 15 amino acids. Germline-derived CDR1 and CDR2 are SGHAT and FQNNGV. This chain's CDR3 is CASSLDARPGAEAFF. The CDR3 DNA reads TGTGCCAGCAGCTTAGATGCCCGCCCGGGGGCCGAAGCTTTCTTT.

The V call is TRBV7-9, the J call TRBJ2-5; 8 bases line up with TRBD2. This CDR3 region has 18 residues. Germline loops: CDR1 SEHNR, CDR2 FQNEAQ (reference sequence). With 1 base clipped from V and 1 base from J, the junction kept 11 bases outside the gene matches. CDR3 sequence reads: CASSLVPHFTSGQETQYF. The CDR3 DNA is TGTGCCAGCAGCTTAGTGCCGCACTTTACTAGCGGCCAAGAGACCCAGTACTTC.

The chain is built from TRBV6-5 and TRBJ1-1, with D unclear. The CDR3 extends over 13 amino acids. Trimming removed 5 bases from V and 8 bases from J, with 15 bases in between. CDR1 MNHEY and CDR2 SVGAGI come from the germline V gene. The CDR3 reads CASSEAPGLEAFF. DNA of the CDR3: TGTGCCAGCAGTGAAGCGCCTGGATTGGAAGCTTTCTTT.

V and J are TRBV7-9 and TRBJ2-3; TRBD2 agrees at 15 bases. This CDR3 has 17 amino acids. V dropped 5 bases and J dropped 0; count of bases not matched to a gene: 3. Looked up from germline, CDR1 is SEHNR and CDR2 is FQNEAQ (reference sequence). In nucleotides, the CDR3 is TGTGCCAGCAGCCTGGGACTAGCGGGGGGAAGCACAGATACGCAGTATTTT. It yields the protein CASSLGLAGGSTDTQYF.

The chain recombines TRBV7-2 with TRBJ2-5; D gene ambiguous. Germline lookup yields CDR1 SGHTA and CDR2 FQGNSA. V was clipped by 5 bases and J by 3 bases, with 7 bases between them. The CDR3 consists of 12 residues. CDR3 protein: CASSRLKETQYF. DNA for the CDR3: TGTGCCAGCAGCCGTTTGAAAGAGACCCAGTACTTC.

Only one count was recorded for this clone. This rearrangement joins TRBV7-2 to TRBJ1-6; no reliable D call. This CDR3 has 16 amino acids. The V end lost 5 bases, the J end lost 3 bases, and 14 bases lay between the germline ends. Per the germline V gene, CDR1 is SGHTA and CDR2 is FQGNSA. CDR3 sequence: CASSLTAAGYNSPLHF. Written as DNA, the CDR3 is TGTGCCAGCAGCCTGACCGCCGCCGGCTATAATTCACCCCTCCACTTT.

The V call is TRBV7-2, the J call TRBJ1-2; no firm D call. V dropped 5 bases and J dropped 8 bases, with 18 bases sitting between them. Germline CDR1 SGHTA, CDR2 FQGNSA. The CDR3 sequence is 14 residues long. CDR3 DNA: TGTGCCAGCAGCCCCGTCTCTCTCTTGGGCGGCTACACCTTC. Translating gives CASSPVSLLGGYTF. The full variable domain, in which reference TRBV7-2 and TRBJ1-2 provide the parts outside the CDR3, is GAGVSQSPSNKVTEKGKDVELRCDPISGHTALYWYRQSLGQGLEFLIYFQGNSAPDKSGLPSDRFSAERTGGSVSTLTIQRTQQEDSAVYLCASSPVSLLGGYTFGSGTRLTVV.

The table lists this clone with a count of one. The genes are TRBV11-2 and TRBJ1-2; 8 bases agree with TRBD1. V lost 6 bases, J lost 1 base, and 7 bases stayed unmatched. This CDR3 spans 15 amino acids. Germline V lookup: CDR1 SGHAT, CDR2 FQNNGV. The CDR3 DNA reads as TGTGCCAGCAGTAACACAGGGGGGGGTAACTATGGCTACACCTTC. It specifies CASSNTGGGNYGYTF.

There are a few counts of this clone. The chain recombines TRBV5-5 with TRBJ2-2; no definite D call. Germline CDR1 reads SGHKS; CDR2 reads YYEKEE (reference sequence). This CDR3 is 13 amino acids long. V lost 2 bases to trimming and J lost 2 bases, with 4 bases between them. CDR3 protein: CASSFVNTGELFF. CDR3 DNA: TGTGCCAGCAGCTTCGTTAACACCGGGGAGCTGTTTTTT.